This T cell receptor (beta chain) was obtained from a study of blood T cells in healthy people across ages. The V gene's germline CDR1 is ENHRY and CDR2 SYGVKD. The CDR3 has 12 amino acids. Primed by a sample-barcoded 5' primer and a J-beta primer mix, a second PCR proceeded for 7 to 11 cycles. Each cDNA molecule, via a template-switch adaptor with 12 random nucleotides, was tagged. TCRdb used MiXCR to reprocess the 5' RACE reads, holding one entry per CDR3 protein. This table has about 670,000 distinct CDR3 sequences, 40% to 65% appearing once. Study-wide points: The study found TCR beta diversity correlated strongly with naive T cell percentage. The long-lived group displayed more naive CD4+ cells, plus higher diversity, than the aged donors did. Bulk PBMC profiling left naive and antigen-experienced comparisons inconclusive.

In the case of this clonotype: No antigen is known for it. Possible read error: a much larger clone is one base away.

Sequencing was carried out using blood. This TCR was sampled from a woman older than 75 in good health. The chain has TRBV10-3 and TRBJ2-1; 7 nucleotides agree with TRBD2. The CDR3, as DNA: TGTGCCGTCAGTGGGACTACGAATGAGCAGTTCTTC. Translated, it gives CAVSGTTNEQFF.